The 2 T cell receptor beta chains in this list originate from one sample, sequenced in a study of blood T cell repertoires in COVID-19. Clones were read by immunoSEQ multiplex PCR, and TCRdb kept only the in-frame ones, dropping some. The table records a few hundred thousand clones, roughly 89% of them present only once. The source material was peripheral blood. All receptors derive from a man between 18 and 29 years old with COVID-19, enrolled during active disease.

CDR3 sequence reads: CASSLVSISSTDTQYF. In nucleotides, the CDR3 is TGTGCCAGCAGCTTAGTATCTATTTCTAGCACAGATACGCAGTATTTT. The chain recombines TRBV7-2 with TRBJ2-3; no definite D call. V lost 1 base and J 0 bases, leaving 11 bases between the germline ends. The CDR3 totals 16 residues. The germline CDR1 and CDR2 sequences are SGHTA and FQGNSA.

The chain links TRBV19 to TRBJ2-2; 7 nucleotides line up with TRBD2. V shed 3 bases, J shed 6 bases, and the junction held 7 bases outside the gene matches. There are 15 residues in the CDR3. CDR1 is LNHDA and CDR2 is SQIVND in the germline V gene (reference sequence). CDR3 protein: CASSMFGRLAGELFF. The DNA for the CDR3 is TGTGCCAGTAGTATGTTCGGGAGGTTGGCCGGGGAGCTGTTTTTT.